Below, one TCR beta chain is given with its context. Antigen unknown. This entry is derived from a study of cytotoxic CD8 clonotypes in ibrutinib-treated CLL. Study details: A mean of around 260,000 productive templates and about 88,000 productive rearrangements was obtained per sample. General observations from the study: Clonality, elevated at ibrutinib response, dropped back toward baseline at progression. Public clonotypes, an uncommon group, contracted or remained stable on treatment.

Researchers set a sequencing depth target of 1 in 200,000 to 1 in 1 million T cells. This table comes from immunoSEQ multiplex PCR, and its TCRdb copy is limited to in-frame clones, with some not included. In the table there are about 300,000 clones, 67% of which are singletons. CDR3 size: 14 residues. J was trimmed by 9 bases and V by 8 bases; bases with no gene match: 9. Per germline, CDR1 SNHLY and CDR2 FYNNEI. The rearrangement uses TRBV2 and TRBJ2-1; TRBD2 aligns across 11 bases. The material sequenced was PBMCs, taken after 36 months of ibrutinib treatment. The clonotype comes from a human donor with chronic lymphocytic leukemia. The CDR3 DNA reads TGTGCCAGCCCCGGGACTAGCGGAGCGTCTGAGCAGTTCTTC. Translating gives CASPGTSGASEQFF.